Listed below are T cell receptor beta chains from one sample, sequenced in a study of T cell responses to AZD1222 COVID-19 vaccine. Produced via immunoSEQ multiplex PCR; TCRdb's table is partial and in-frame only. The table lists 150,000 or so clones, approximately 90% of them singletons. The material was peripheral blood, obtained on day 0 of MenACWY control vaccination. These receptors all stem from an adult in good health. The CDR3 runs from the conserved cysteine through the conserved F or W.

v_call	j_call	cdr3_aa
TRBV7-3	TRBJ2-1	CASSHKPTGRSYNEQFF
TRBV28	TRBJ2-3	CASSLGGSMVIDTQYF
TRBV18	TRBJ2-6	CASSRAVSSSGANVLTF
TRBV9	TRBJ2-1	CASSGPRNEEVAYNEQFF
TRBV6-6	TRBJ1-1	CASSSSDTEAFF
TRBV9	TRBJ2-1	CASSVGAGAYNEQFF
TRBV6-6	TRBJ1-2	CASSYQQGSYGYTF
TRBV4-3	TRBJ2-7	CASSQDLGGSSYEQYF
TRBV29-1	TRBJ2-7	CSVRPRDSYEQYF
TRBV27	TRBJ2-7	CASWTGDSYEQYF
TRBV10-3	TRBJ2-7	CAISPASGVGEEQYF
TRBV11-1	TRBJ1-1	CASSLRDRVNTEAFF
TRBV28	TRBJ1-4	CASSRTGLFEKLFF
TRBV4-2	TRBJ1-4	CASSQGGEKLFF
TRBV5-1	TRBJ1-2	CASSLEPSWDGYTF
TRBV12-2	TRBJ2-3	CSRTDTQYF
TRBV18	TRBJ2-3	CASSPRRDTQYF
TRBV7-2	TRBJ2-1	CASSPLGRWQFF
TRBV7-9	TRBJ1-2	CASSLDGGTYGYTF
TRBV7-2	TRBJ2-5	CASSRTGTQETQYF
TRBV12-3/TRBV12-4	TRBJ1-1	CASSFSGDTEAFF
TRBV5-6	TRBJ1-3	CASILGGVGNTIYF